This T cell receptor (beta chain) was found in a study of blood T cell repertoires in COVID-19. Across the whole study: T cells, B-cell-depleted T cells, or PBMCs provided the cDNA or gDNA that served as material.

In the authors' methods: Amplified reference gene primers provided the basis for estimating nucleated cell counts. Assay: immunoSEQ multiplex PCR; the TCRdb copy retains only in-frame clones and omits some. That table is the source of V, J and clone size, and D and trimming were worked out from the DNA. The table has some 350,000 clones, more than 80% seen once. Cohort placement rested on clinical history that participants reported themselves. What the recovered Cohort 3 donors had was two negative PCRs, clearance, or symptom resolution. This clone was observed a handful of times. The specimen sequenced was PBMCs or T cells enriched from blood (not recorded which). The sequence was collected from a man younger than 30 who had recovered from COVID-19.

The CDR3 region has the DNA TGTGCCAGCAGCTTTCAATTAGGTCGGGGAGAAGCGGCAGATACGCAGTATTTT. Protein: CASSFQLGRGEAADTQYF. V usage is TRBV11-2 and J usage is TRBJ2-3; TRBD2 might be the D (5 bases). V was shortened by 3 bases and J by 4 bases, with 23 bases between the two germline ends. CDR3 length equals 18 residues. CDR1 SGHAT and CDR2 FQNNGV come from the germline V gene.